This T cell receptor beta chain was profiled in a study of Graves' ophthalmopathy and Graves' hyperthyroidism. Whole-study results and caveats: For separating ophthalmopathy from stable hyperthyroidism, a 13-signature model gave 85% to 90% sensitivity and around 80% specificity.

Between the trimmed V and J ends, which lost 3 bases and 7 bases, there was a span of 10 bases. The CDR3 sequence is 14 residues long. As the starting material, roughly 9.8 ml of fresh peripheral blood yielded the PBMCs. This clonotype was found a few times. Its specificity is unknown. RNA transcripts provided the template for amplifying TCR beta CDR3 regions. First-round RT-PCR used HTBI primers; second-round multiplex PCR followed. TCRdb ran MiXCR on the multiplex PCR reads and lists one entry per CDR3 protein. The profile shows a few hundred thousand distinct CDR3 sequences, about a sixth of them singletons.

The sequenced material came from peripheral blood. The gene calls are TRBV12-3 or TRBV12-4 and TRBJ1-6; weak D call: TRBD1 (6 bases). The source is an adult woman with stable Graves' hyperthyroidism. The CDR3 loop reads CASSFGQKNSPLHF. The CDR3 nucleotides are TGTGCCAGCAGTTTTGGACAGAAGAATTCACCCCTCCACTTT.